This T cell receptor (beta chain) derives from a study of long-term antiretroviral therapy in people with HIV. Regarding the study as a whole: In HIV, the repertoires covered a tighter span of CDR3 lengths than in controls.

Investigators performed immunoSEQ version v3.0 at survey level. Sequencing used immunoSEQ multiplex PCR; TCRdb keeps in-frame clones, though not all of them. This sample has about 30,000 clones, with 94% found just once. PBMC samples from each donor numbered at least one pre-ART and at least two post-ART. Concerning this clone itself: Its specificity is unknown.

With 8 bases clipped from V and 0 bases from J, the junction kept 12 bases outside the gene matches. Germline V CDR1 and CDR2: LNHDA, SQIVND (reference sequence). The CDR3 length is 16 residues. This sample comprised unsorted PBMCs, obtained roughly 7.1 years after starting antiretroviral therapy. The V call is TRBV19, the J call TRBJ1-2; 7 nucleotides agree with TRBD1. This receptor was taken from a man between 50 and 59 years old with HIV. In DNA, the CDR3 is TGTGCCAGTGGCGTGGACAGGTCCCTTACTAACTATGGCTACACCTTC. Protein: CASGVDRSLTNYGYTF.